The 11 T cell receptor beta chains below all came from one sample that was sequenced in a study of T cell changes during pregnancy in multiple sclerosis. Repertoires were generated with immunoSEQ multiplex PCR, while TCRdb's copy carries only in-frame clones and drops some. The sample holds fewer than 90,000 clones, around 93% seen once. Sample: peripheral blood, taken in the first trimester of pregnancy. The receptors here all came from a female donor with multiple sclerosis, enrolled in a pregnancy study.

This clone was detected only a few times. The V call is TRBV11-1, the J call TRBJ2-6; 7 bases match TRBD1. J was trimmed by 0 bases and V by 5 bases; bases with no gene match: 7. The germline gives CDR1 SGHAT, CDR2 FQDESV (reference sequence). CDR3 size: 17 residues. Here the CDR3 reads CASSPGTEHSGANVLTF. In nucleotides, the CDR3 is TGTGCCAGCAGCCCCGGGACAGAACACTCTGGGGCCAACGTCCTGACTTTC.

The CDR3 reads CASSQTRTGINQPQHF. In DNA, the CDR3 is TGTGCCAGCAGCCAAACCCGGACAGGGATCAATCAGCCCCAGCATTTT. V gene TRBV7-8 combines with J gene TRBJ1-5; 8 bases are a match to TRBD1. The CDR3 length is 16 residues. After removal of 5 bases from V and 3 bases from J, the junction contained 9 bases not matched to a gene. Germline V gives CDR1 SGHVS, CDR2 FQNEAQ.

CDR3 in amino acids: CASSQDWASGTYEQYF. The CDR3 bases are TGTGCCAGCAGCCAAGATTGGGCTAGCGGTACCTACGAGCAGTACTTC. The chain employs TRBV4-2 and TRBJ2-7; 7 bases are a match to TRBD2. CDR1 is LGHNA, CDR2 YNFKEQ, per germline. This CDR3 has 16 amino acids. Unmatched junction bases numbered 7, after V lost 0 bases and J lost 2 bases.

The J gene is TRBJ1-5, the V gene TRBV12-5; a weak D match, TRBD1 (5 bases). Germline V CDR1 and CDR2: LGHNT, FRNRAP. The CDR3 is made up of 15 amino acids. Trimming took 7 bases from V and 4 from J, leaving 17 bases between them. The CDR3 here is CASALQWGGNQPQHF. CDR3 bases: TGTGCTAGTGCCCTCCAATGGGGGGGAAATCAGCCCCAGCATTTT.

The chain uses TRBV7-6 and TRBJ2-7; no firm D call. Between the trimmed V and J ends, which lost 3 bases and 7 bases, there was a span of 13 bases. CDR1 and CDR2 from the germline V gene are SGHVS and FNYEAQ. The CDR3 is made up of 13 amino acids. The CDR3 loop reads CASSLLRYGEQYF. The CDR3 DNA follows: TGTGCCAGCAGCTTGCTAAGATACGGGGAGCAGTACTTC.

V gene TRBV4-1 combines with J gene TRBJ2-1; 12 bases map to TRBD2. The CDR3 length is 17 residues. Germline values: CDR1 MGHRA, CDR2 YSYEKL. V lost 1 base, J lost 7 bases, and 8 bases stayed unmatched. The CDR3 bases are TGCGCCAGCAGCCAAGCGGGACTAGCGGGTTGGAGGAATGAGCAGTTCTTC. Its protein is CASSQAGLAGWRNEQFF.

The chain joins TRBV5-1 to TRBJ1-6, with 7 nucleotides matching TRBD1. The germline gives CDR1 SGHRS, CDR2 YFSETQ. The CDR3 spans 15 residues. With V trimmed by 4 bases and J by 10 bases, 11 bases remained unmatched. For the CDR3, the DNA is TGCGCCAGCAGCCACGGGGACAGTACTGGCTCACCCCTCCACTTT. It translates to CASSHGDSTGSPLHF.

This clone was found once. The genes are TRBV11-3 and TRBJ2-5, with no clear D. V lost 1 base and J 7 bases, leaving 10 bases between the germline ends. Germline CDR1 SGHNT, CDR2 YENEEA. The CDR3 contains 13 residues. CDR3 in DNA: TGTGCCAGCAGCTTAGGCATAGCTGGGACCCAGTACTTC. Translated: CASSLGIAGTQYF. Filled out from reference TRBV11-3 and TRBJ2-5, the complete variable domain reads EAGVVQSPRYKIIEKKQPVAFWCNPISGHNTLYWYLQNLGQGPELLIRYENEEAVDDSQLPKDRFSAERLKGVDSTLKIQPAELGDSAVYLCASSLGIAGTQYFGPGTRLLVL.

The chain is built from TRBV10-3 and TRBJ1-2; the D gene is possibly TRBD1 (6 bases). V lost 10 bases and J lost 2, with 20 bases in between. Germline values: CDR1 ENHRY, CDR2 SYGVKD. This CDR3 has 15 amino acids. The CDR3 nucleotides read TGTGCCAGCCGACCCTCCAGGGGAATGAACTATGGCTACACCTTC. Translated: CASRPSRGMNYGYTF.

V and J are TRBV30 and TRBJ1-1; D gene ambiguous. The CDR3 spans 13 residues. Germline V gene data show CDR1 as GTSNPN and CDR2 as SVGIG (reference sequence). Trimming removed 4 bases at V and 0 bases at J, with 9 bases between. CDR3 protein: CAWIPEMNTEAFF. The CDR3 nucleotides are TGTGCCTGGATCCCAGAAATGAACACTGAAGCTTTCTTT. The full variable domain, with the rest looked up from reference TRBV30 and TRBJ1-1, is SQTIHQWPATLVQPVGSPLSLECTVEGTSNPNLYWYRQAAGRGLQLLFYSVGIGQISSEVPQNLSASRPQDRQFILSSKKLLLSDSGFYLCAWIPEMNTEAFFGQGTRLTVV.

This chain links TRBV7-2 with TRBJ2-1, with a weak D call TRBD2 (6 bases). This CDR3 region has 17 residues. V was pared by 2 bases and J by 0 bases, with 14 bases between. The germline gives CDR1 SGHTA, CDR2 FQGNSA. The CDR3 loop reads CASSLHSGRNSYNEQFF. The CDR3 bases are TGTGCCAGCAGCTTACACTCAGGGAGGAACTCCTACAATGAGCAGTTCTTC.